The 12 T cell receptor beta chains presented below share a single source sample, sequenced in a study of blood T cell repertoires in COVID-19. Data came from immunoSEQ multiplex PCR; TCRdb stores just in-frame clones and leaves some out. The sample has roughly 500,000 clones, around nine tenths seen once. Sequenced: PBMCs or T cells enriched from blood (not recorded which). These receptors were obtained from a woman between 40 and 50 years old who had recovered from COVID-19.

In this sample, this clone turned up once. The rearrangement joins TRBV10-3 to TRBJ1-3; D is unclear. The CDR3 contains 13 residues. Per germline, CDR1 ENHRY and CDR2 SYGVKD. The V end was cut by 3 bases, the J end by 4 bases, with 7 bases between. The CDR3: CAISDPSGNTIYF. As DNA, the CDR3 is TGTGCCATCAGTGATCCGTCCGGAAACACCATATATTTT.

A note on this clone: A junction boundary mismatches the germline segment, possibly from a read error. The rearrangement uses TRBV7-8 and TRBJ1-6; D gene uncertain. This CDR3 contains 15 residues. In germline, CDR1 is SGHVS, CDR2 FQNEAQ. As DNA, the CDR3 is TGTGCCAGCAGCTTAGAGGAGGATGATAACTCACCCCTCCACTTT. Translating it yields CASSLEEDDNSPLHF.

The chain uses TRBV5-5 and TRBJ1-1, with TRBD1 matching over 7 bases. Trimming removed 2 bases from V and 2 bases from J; junction bases left unmatched: 3. The length of the CDR3 is 14 residues. Germline-derived CDR1 and CDR2 are SGHKS and YYEKEE (reference sequence). The DNA for the CDR3 is TGTGCCAGCAGCTTCGGGACAGCAAACACTGAAGCTTTCTTT. Translated, it gives CASSFGTANTEAFF.

The CDR3 nucleotides are TGTGCCAGCAGCTTGCTGGACCCACAGGACACCATATATTTT. Translating it yields CASSLLDPQDTIYF. The rearrangement links TRBV13 to TRBJ1-3; perhaps TRBD1 as D (5 bases). The CDR3 consists of 14 residues. Trimming took 3 bases from V and 8 from J, leaving 14 bases between them. The germline CDR1 and CDR2 sequences are PRHDT and FYEKMQ (reference sequence).

This clone was recorded once. V is TRBV28 and J is TRBJ2-1; a possible D gene is TRBD2 (6 bases). The CDR3 is 12 amino acids. The germline gives CDR1 MDHEN, CDR2 SYDVKM. The V gene lost 5 bases and the J gene lost 14 bases, with 16 bases spanning the gap. CDR3 sequence (DNA): TGTGCCAGCAGTCCCCTAGCGAGATTTAAGTTCTTC. Protein sequence: CASSPLARFKFF.

The V and J genes are TRBV12-3 or TRBV12-4 and TRBJ2-1; maybe TRBD2 (5 bases). Trimming took 6 bases from V and 8 from J, leaving 11 bases between them. This CDR3 comprises 12 residues. The CDR3 is CASSRTGYEQFF. Written as DNA, the CDR3 is TGTGCCAGCAGCCGGACTGGTTATGAGCAGTTCTTC.

The chain has TRBV4-1 and TRBJ2-1, with D unresolved. CDR3 length: 13 amino acids. Germline values: CDR1 MGHRA, CDR2 YSYEKL. The V end lost 1 base, the J end lost 9 bases, and 10 bases lay between the germline ends. The CDR3 region is CASSQASVSEQFF. CDR3 nucleotides: TGCGCCAGCAGCCAAGCATCCGTGAGTGAGCAGTTCTTC.

This rearrangement joins TRBV12-3 or TRBV12-4 to TRBJ2-2, with 10 bases matching TRBD1. The CDR3 has 13 residues. J was trimmed by 5 bases and V by 10 bases; bases with no gene match: 4. The DNA of the CDR3 is TGTGCCACCGCGGACAGGGGGACCGGGGAGCTGTTTTTT. It encodes CATADRGTGELFF.

The rearrangement uses TRBV27 and TRBJ1-6; D is unclear. Trimming removed 3 bases from V and 12 bases from J, with 24 bases in between. There are 17 residues in the CDR3. CDR1 and CDR2 (germline): MNHEY, SMNVEV (reference sequence). CDR3 region: CASSFKSPMFFDRPLHF. The DNA of the CDR3 is TGTGCCAGCAGTTTTAAAAGCCCAATGTTCTTTGATCGACCCCTCCACTTT.

The rearrangement links TRBV11-2 to TRBJ1-3; 7 bases are shared with TRBD1. The V gene end was trimmed by 6 bases and the J gene end by 0 bases; junction bases not matched to a gene: 8. CDR3 length: 16 residues. Germline-derived CDR1 and CDR2 are SGHAT and FQNNGV. DNA of the CDR3: TGTGCCAGCAGTCGACAGGGTATCACCTCTGGAAACACCATATATTTT. Encoded protein: CASSRQGITSGNTIYF.

The V and J genes are TRBV3-1 (or the pseudogene TRBV3-2) and TRBJ2-5, with 8 bases lining up with TRBD1. J was trimmed by 7 bases and V by 4 bases; bases with no gene match: 5. Germline CDR1 is LGHDT and CDR2 is YNNKEL (reference sequence). The CDR3 extends over 13 amino acids. The CDR3 region is CASSLEGTGTQYF. The CDR3 DNA follows: TGTGCCAGCAGCCTCGAGGGGACAGGGACCCAGTACTTC.

The chain has TRBV7-2 and TRBJ2-2, with 8 nucleotides matching TRBD1. Looked up from germline, CDR1 is SGHTA and CDR2 is FQGNSA. The CDR3 sequence is 16 residues long. V lost 3 bases and J lost 1; bases outside the gene matches: 4. The CDR3 DNA is TGTGCCAGCAGCTTGCAACAGGGGGGGAACACCGGGGAGCTGTTTTTT. As protein: CASSLQQGGNTGELFF.